Presented here are 21 T cell receptor beta chains from one specimen sequenced in a study of CD4 T cells in relation to SARS-CoV-2 and coronaviruses. The data were produced by immunoSEQ multiplex PCR, yet TCRdb's version contains in-frame clones alone and is incomplete. The sample lists tens of thousands of clones; 60% to 80% were seen once. Antigens for these TCRs are unknown. The unexposed donors gave CD4+ T cells in about 2010-2019, prior to COVID-19. The cells were cultured for 10 days before CD4+ T cells were isolated. Sequenced input: CD4+ T cells from PBMCs, cultured in vitro. These TCRs come from a human donor in good health.

The V call is TRBV11-2, the J call TRBJ2-1, with TRBD1 matching over 8 bases. Trimming removed 5 bases from V and 10 bases from J; junction bases left unmatched: 7. Germline V lookup: CDR1 SGHAT, CDR2 FQNNGV. The CDR3 runs 13 residues. CDR3 amino acids: CASSTDRGREQFF. CDR3 nucleotide sequence: TGTGCCAGCAGCACCGACAGGGGAAGGGAGCAGTTCTTC.

This chain's CDR3 is CSVPRDRGQETQYF. The CDR3 nucleotides are TGCAGCGTCCCCCGGGACAGGGGGCAGGAGACCCAGTACTTC. The chain employs TRBV29-1 and TRBJ2-5; 12 bases fit TRBD1. Germline-derived CDR1 and CDR2 are SQVTM and ANQGSEA. This CDR3 region has 14 residues. V was pared by 6 bases and J by 5 bases, with 7 bases of the junction left unmatched.

This chain uses TRBV19 with TRBJ1-6, with 9 bases that match TRBD1. Germline lookup yields CDR1 LNHDA and CDR2 SQIVND (reference sequence). V lost 1 base to trimming and J lost 8 bases; unmatched junction nucleotides: 12. The CDR3 has 18 amino acids. This CDR3 reads CASSIVPLTGGIHSPLHF. In nucleotides, the CDR3 is TGTGCCAGTAGTATAGTCCCTCTGACAGGGGGAATTCATTCACCCCTCCACTTT. The full variable domain, its missing parts supplied by reference TRBV19 and TRBJ1-6, is DGGITQSPKYLFRKEGQNVTLSCEQNLNHDAMYWYRQDPGQGLRLIYYSQIVNDFQKGDIAEGYSVSREKKESFPLTVTSAQKNPTAFYLCASSIVPLTGGIHSPLHFGNGTRLTVT.

The chain is built from TRBV6-4 and TRBJ2-1, with D perhaps given as TRBD1 or TRBD2 (5 bases each). V was pared by 10 bases and J by 6 bases, with 19 bases between. The CDR3 spans 14 residues. Germline-derived CDR1 and CDR2 are MRHNA and SNTAGT. The CDR3 loop is CATSGILGGNEQFF. DNA for the CDR3: TGTGCCACCTCAGGGATACTTGGGGGCAATGAGCAGTTCTTC.

The chain carries TRBV7-2 and TRBJ2-7; 10 bases fit TRBD2. Germline V gene lookup returns CDR1 SGHTA and CDR2 FQGNSA. This CDR3 region has 14 residues. With 4 bases clipped from V and 5 bases from J, the junction kept 5 bases outside the gene matches. CDR3 bases: TGTGCCAGCAGCTCGGGACTAGCGTACGACGAGCAGTACTTC. Its translation is CASSSGLAYDEQYF. The variable domain in full, with the rest retrieved from reference TRBV7-2 and TRBJ2-7, is GAGVSQSPSNKVTEKGKDVELRCDPISGHTALYWYRQSLGQGLEFLIYFQGNSAPDKSGLPSDRFSAERTGGSVSTLTIQRTQQEDSAVYLCASSSGLAYDEQYFGPGTRLTVT.

The V gene is TRBV5-1, the J gene TRBJ2-5, with D possibly matching TRBD1 (6 bases). Trimming took 4 bases from V and 5 from J, leaving 15 bases between them. Germline values: CDR1 SGHRS, CDR2 YFSETQ. This CDR3 spans 14 amino acids. In DNA form, the CDR3 reads TGCGCCAGCAGCGTAGACAGGTCCGGGGAGACCCAGTACTTC. Its protein is CASSVDRSGETQYF.

The chain links TRBV3-1 (or the pseudogene TRBV3-2) to TRBJ1-3; TRBD1 aligns across 9 bases. V was clipped by 6 bases and J by 3 bases; unmatched bases: 6. The CDR3 spans 15 residues. The V gene's germline CDR1 is LGHDT and CDR2 YNNKEL (reference sequence). The CDR3 is CASRSGQGYGNTIYF. For the CDR3, the DNA is TGTGCCAGCAGATCTGGACAGGGGTATGGAAACACCATATATTTT.

CDR3: CASSNLRRGYEQYF. CDR3 DNA sequence: TGTGCCAGCAGTAACCTACGTCGTGGATACGAGCAGTACTTC. V is TRBV6-5 and J is TRBJ2-7; D uncertain. The V gene's germline CDR1 is MNHEY and CDR2 SVGAGI. Trimming left V 5 bases short and J 4 bases short, with 15 bases between. The CDR3 extends over 14 amino acids.

CDR3 sequence (DNA): TGTGCCAGCAGCCTCGAAAGTGGTGGTGAGCAGTTCTTC. Residues: CASSLESGGEQFF. The chain recombines TRBV4-2 with TRBJ2-1, with D unresolved. Deletions cut 4 bases from V and 9 bases from J, with 13 bases between. Germline V lookup: CDR1 LGHNA, CDR2 YNFKEQ. The CDR3 runs 13 residues.

The J gene is TRBJ1-2, the V gene TRBV11-2; D gene uncertain. Germline assignment: CDR1 SGHAT and CDR2 FQNNGV. The CDR3 contains 13 residues. V was trimmed by 5 bases and J by 5 bases, leaving 12 bases between them. The CDR3 sequence is CASSPEPVYGYTF. CDR3 sequence (DNA): TGTGCCAGCAGCCCAGAGCCCGTGTATGGCTACACCTTC.

This chain links TRBV7-2 with TRBJ2-5; no clear D. Germline loops: CDR1 SGHTA, CDR2 FQGNSA. The CDR3 spans 15 residues. The V and J ends lost 1 base and 0 bases respectively, with 9 bases between them. The CDR3 is CASSLVLGYQETQYF. For the CDR3, the DNA is TGTGCCAGCAGCTTAGTTCTGGGCTACCAAGAGACCCAGTACTTC. The complete variable domain, with remaining parts taken from reference TRBV7-2 and TRBJ2-5, reads GAGVSQSPSNKVTEKGKDVELRCDPISGHTALYWYRQSLGQGLEFLIYFQGNSAPDKSGLPSDRFSAERTGGSVSTLTIQRTQQEDSAVYLCASSLVLGYQETQYFGPGTRLLVL.

The chain joins TRBV7-3 to TRBJ1-1, with D possibly TRBD1 on 6 matching bases. Trimming left V 5 bases short and J 4 bases short, with 17 bases between. The CDR3 is made up of 15 amino acids. Germline values: CDR1 SGHTA, CDR2 FQGTGA. CDR3 residues: CASSMVGGGGTEAFF. In nucleotides, the CDR3 is TGTGCCAGCAGCATGGTGGGGGGCGGGGGCACTGAAGCTTTCTTT.

A few counts support this clone. The rearrangement joins TRBV19 to TRBJ1-1, with TRBD1 identical over 7 bases. The CDR3 contains 15 residues. Trimming cost V 5 bases and J 3 bases; bases outside gene matches: 9. Germline assignment: CDR1 LNHDA and CDR2 SQIVND (reference sequence). For the CDR3, the DNA is TGTGCCAGTAGTCAACGGGGACAGTTGGACACTGAAGCTTTCTTT. Protein sequence: CASSQRGQLDTEAFF.

The V gene is TRBV6-1, the J gene TRBJ1-1; D gene unclear. The ends were cut back, 0 bases at V and 11 bases at J, with 10 bases in the middle. CDR1 and CDR2 from the germline V gene are MNHNS and SASEGT. CDR3 length equals 12 residues. The CDR3 DNA reads as TGTGCCAGCAGTGAAGCGGCTAGATTGGCTTTCTTT. This codes for CASSEAARLAFF.

This chain's CDR3 is CASSLTSGYTDTQYF. CDR3 DNA: TGCGCCAGCAGCTTAACTAGCGGGTACACAGATACGCAGTATTTT. This chain joins TRBV10-1 and TRBJ2-3; 9 bases agree with TRBD2. The CDR3 is 15 amino acids. V lost 6 bases to trimming and J lost 2 bases; unmatched junction nucleotides: 6. Germline V gene lookup returns CDR1 WNHNN and CDR2 SYGVQD (reference sequence).

The chain joins TRBV9 to TRBJ2-1; the match to TRBD2 covers 7 bases. CDR3 length: 15 amino acids. J was trimmed by 4 bases and V by 0 bases; bases with no gene match: 4. From germline, CDR1 is SGDLS and CDR2 YYNGEE. CDR3: CASSVGVRGYNEQFF. CDR3 bases: TGTGCCAGCAGCGTAGGGGTGCGGGGGTACAATGAGCAGTTCTTC.

This clone was seen more than once but under ten times. V is TRBV9 and J is TRBJ1-3, with D possibly TRBD1 on 5 matching bases. In germline, CDR1 is SGDLS, CDR2 YYNGEE. CDR3 length equals 14 residues. The V end was cut by 0 bases, the J end by 4 bases, with 8 bases between. The CDR3 DNA sequence: TGTGCCAGCAGCGTAGAGGGGTTCGGAAACACCATATATTTT. This gives the protein CASSVEGFGNTIYF.

This clone was observed a few times. This rearrangement joins TRBV4-1 to TRBJ1-4; no firm D call. CDR1 MGHRA and CDR2 YSYEKL come from the germline V gene. CDR3 length: 14 residues. V gave up 1 base and J gave up 7 bases, with 10 bases separating them. The chain's CDR3 is CASSQVIRVEKLFF. Here the CDR3 DNA reads TGCGCCAGCAGCCAAGTCATAAGGGTTGAAAAACTGTTTTTT.

The chain combines TRBV12-3 or TRBV12-4 with TRBJ2-5; a possible D gene is TRBD2 (5 bases). The CDR3 consists of 13 residues. Trimming left V 6 bases short and J 4 bases short, with 12 bases between. The DNA for the CDR3 is TGTGCCAGCAGCCGTGACTACAGAGAGACCCAGTACTTC. It specifies CASSRDYRETQYF.

The chain couples TRBV4-1 to TRBJ2-5, with D tentatively TRBD1 or TRBD2 (5 bases each). Deletions cut 4 bases from V and 3 bases from J, with 15 bases between. This CDR3 has 15 residues. Germline CDR1 MGHRA, CDR2 YSYEKL. The DNA of the CDR3 is TGCGCCAGCAGCCCGGGACCCCCACTAGAAGAGACCCAGTACTTC. Translation: CASSPGPPLEETQYF.

The rearrangement joins TRBV7-2 to TRBJ2-7; 7 positions agree with TRBD1. The germline gives CDR1 SGHTA, CDR2 FQGNSA. The ends lost 2 bases at V and 2 bases at J; junction bases unmatched: 9. The CDR3 is 16 amino acids. CDR3 loop: CASSLRAGTEAYEQYF. For the CDR3, the DNA is TGTGCCAGCAGCTTAAGGGCCGGGACAGAAGCCTACGAGCAGTACTTC. The variable domain in full, with the rest retrieved from reference TRBV7-2 and TRBJ2-7, is GAGVSQSPSNKVTEKGKDVELRCDPISGHTALYWYRQSLGQGLEFLIYFQGNSAPDKSGLPSDRFSAERTGGSVSTLTIQRTQQEDSAVYLCASSLRAGTEAYEQYFGPGTRLTVT.